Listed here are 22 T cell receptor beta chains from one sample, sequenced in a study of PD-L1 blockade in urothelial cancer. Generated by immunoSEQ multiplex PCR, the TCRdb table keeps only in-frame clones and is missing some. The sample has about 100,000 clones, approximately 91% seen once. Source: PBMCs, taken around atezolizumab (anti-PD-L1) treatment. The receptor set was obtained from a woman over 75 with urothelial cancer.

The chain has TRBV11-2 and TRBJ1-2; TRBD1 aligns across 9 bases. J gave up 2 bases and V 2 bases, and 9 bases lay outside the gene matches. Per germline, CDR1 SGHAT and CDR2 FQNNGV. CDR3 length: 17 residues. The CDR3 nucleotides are TGTGCCAGCAGCTTAACGACAGGGGGGTCGGGGAACTATGGCTACACCTTC. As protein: CASSLTTGGSGNYGYTF. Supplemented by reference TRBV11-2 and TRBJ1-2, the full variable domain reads EAGVAQSPRYKIIEKRQSVAFWCNPISGHATLYWYQQILGQGPKLLIQFQNNGVVDDSQLPKDRFSAERLKGVDSTLKIQPAKLEDSAVYLCASSLTTGGSGNYGYTFGSGTRLTVV.

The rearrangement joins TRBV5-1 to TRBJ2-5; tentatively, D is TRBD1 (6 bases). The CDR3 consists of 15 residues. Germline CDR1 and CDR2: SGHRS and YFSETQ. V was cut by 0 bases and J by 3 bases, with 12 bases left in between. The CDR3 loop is CASSLVTGNKETQYF. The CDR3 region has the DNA TGCGCCAGCAGCTTGGTCACAGGGAATAAAGAGACCCAGTACTTC. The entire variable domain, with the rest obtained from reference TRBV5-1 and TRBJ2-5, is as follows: KAGVTQTPRYLIKTRGQQVTLSCSPISGHRSVSWYQQTPGQGLQFLFEYFSETQRNKGNFPGRFSGRQFSNSRSEMNVSTLELGDSALYLCASSLVTGNKETQYFGPGTRLLVL.

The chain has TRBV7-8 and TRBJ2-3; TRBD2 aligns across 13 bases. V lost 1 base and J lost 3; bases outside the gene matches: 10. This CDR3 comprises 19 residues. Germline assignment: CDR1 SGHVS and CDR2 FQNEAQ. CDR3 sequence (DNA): TGTGCCAGCAGCTTAGGTATCGGCGGACTAGCGGGAGCAACAGATACGCAGTATTTT. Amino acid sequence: CASSLGIGGLAGATDTQYF.

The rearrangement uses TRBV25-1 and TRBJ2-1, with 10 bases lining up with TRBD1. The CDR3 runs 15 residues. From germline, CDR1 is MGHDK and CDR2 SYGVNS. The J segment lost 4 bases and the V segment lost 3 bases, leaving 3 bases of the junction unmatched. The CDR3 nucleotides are TGTGCCAGCAGTGAGCCGGGACAGGGGTACAATGAGCAGTTCTTC. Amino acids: CASSEPGQGYNEQFF.

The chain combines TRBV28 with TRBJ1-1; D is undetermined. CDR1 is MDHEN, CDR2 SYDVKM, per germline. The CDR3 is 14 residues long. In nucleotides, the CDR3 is TGTACCACCGGTCGACCGGGATTTGACACTGAAGCTTTCTTT. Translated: CTTGRPGFDTEAFF.

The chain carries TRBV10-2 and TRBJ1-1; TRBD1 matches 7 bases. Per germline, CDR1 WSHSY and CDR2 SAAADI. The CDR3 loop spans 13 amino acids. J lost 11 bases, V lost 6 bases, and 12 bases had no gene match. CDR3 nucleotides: TGCGCCAGCAGGGAAACAGGGGTAGGGGCCGCTTTCTTT. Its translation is CASRETGVGAAFF.

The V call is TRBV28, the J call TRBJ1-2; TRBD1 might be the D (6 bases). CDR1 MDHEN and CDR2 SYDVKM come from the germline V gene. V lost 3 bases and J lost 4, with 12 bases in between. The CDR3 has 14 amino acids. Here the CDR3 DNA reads TGTGCCAGCAGTTTGGGGACACTAGTCTATGGCTACACCTTC. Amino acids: CASSLGTLVYGYTF.

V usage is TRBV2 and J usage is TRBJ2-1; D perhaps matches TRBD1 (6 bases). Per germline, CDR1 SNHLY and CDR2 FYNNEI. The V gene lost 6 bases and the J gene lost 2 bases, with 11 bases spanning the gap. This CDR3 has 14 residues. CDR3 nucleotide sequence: TGTGCCAGCAGCGACCGGACAGCCTACAATGAGCAGTTCTTC. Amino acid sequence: CASSDRTAYNEQFF.

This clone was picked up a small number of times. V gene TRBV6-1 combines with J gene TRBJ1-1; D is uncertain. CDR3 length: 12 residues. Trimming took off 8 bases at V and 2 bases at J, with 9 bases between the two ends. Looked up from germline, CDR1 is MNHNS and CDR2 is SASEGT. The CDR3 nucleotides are TGTGCCAGCGGGTCGGGAAACACTGAAGCTTTCTTT. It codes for CASGSGNTEAFF.

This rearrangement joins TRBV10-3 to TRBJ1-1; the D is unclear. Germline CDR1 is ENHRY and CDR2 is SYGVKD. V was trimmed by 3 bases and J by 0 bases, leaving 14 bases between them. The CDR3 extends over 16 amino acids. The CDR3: CAISERERRLNTEAFF. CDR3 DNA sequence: TGTGCCATCAGTGAAAGGGAGAGGAGACTGAACACTGAAGCTTTCTTT.

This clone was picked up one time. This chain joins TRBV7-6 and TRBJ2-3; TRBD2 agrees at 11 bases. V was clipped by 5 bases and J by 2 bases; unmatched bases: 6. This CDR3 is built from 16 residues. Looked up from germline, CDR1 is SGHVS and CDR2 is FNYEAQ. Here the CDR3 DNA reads TGTGCCAGCAGCCCTATAGCGGGAGGGCTCACAGATACGCAGTATTTT. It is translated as CASSPIAGGLTDTQYF.

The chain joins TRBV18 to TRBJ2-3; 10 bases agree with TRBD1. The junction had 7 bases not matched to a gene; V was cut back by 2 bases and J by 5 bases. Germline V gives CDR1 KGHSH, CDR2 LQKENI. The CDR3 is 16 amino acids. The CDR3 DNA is TGTGCCAGCTCACCAAGACAGGGGGCTGGTGTAGATACGCAGTATTTT. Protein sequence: CASSPRQGAGVDTQYF. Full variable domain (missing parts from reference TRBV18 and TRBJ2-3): NAGVMQNPRHLVRRRGQEARLRCSPMKGHSHVYWYRQLPEEGLKFMVYLQKENIIDESGMPKERFSAEFPKEGPSILRIQQVVRGDSAAYFCASSPRQGAGVDTQYFGPGTRLTVL.

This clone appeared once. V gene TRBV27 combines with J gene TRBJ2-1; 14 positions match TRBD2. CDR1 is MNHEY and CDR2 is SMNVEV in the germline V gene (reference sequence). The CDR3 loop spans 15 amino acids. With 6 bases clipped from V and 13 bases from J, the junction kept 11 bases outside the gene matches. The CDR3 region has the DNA TGTGCCAGCAGCCCCGGGACTAGCGGGAGACTATCCCAGTTCTTC. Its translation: CASSPGTSGRLSQFF.

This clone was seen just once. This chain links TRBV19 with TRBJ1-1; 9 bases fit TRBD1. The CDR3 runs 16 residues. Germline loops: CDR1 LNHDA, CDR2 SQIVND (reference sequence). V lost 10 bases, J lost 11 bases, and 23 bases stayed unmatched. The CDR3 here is CATTAWAPTGGEPAFF. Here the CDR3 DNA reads TGTGCCACCACCGCCTGGGCCCCCACAGGGGGCGAGCCTGCTTTCTTT.

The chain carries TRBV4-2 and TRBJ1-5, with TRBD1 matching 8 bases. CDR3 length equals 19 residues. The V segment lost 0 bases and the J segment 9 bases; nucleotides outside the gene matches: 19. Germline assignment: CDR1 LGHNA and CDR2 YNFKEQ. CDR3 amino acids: CASSQDASLGRQGAWPQHF. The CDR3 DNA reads TGTGCCAGCAGCCAAGATGCCTCTCTTGGTCGGCAGGGGGCTTGGCCCCAGCATTTT.

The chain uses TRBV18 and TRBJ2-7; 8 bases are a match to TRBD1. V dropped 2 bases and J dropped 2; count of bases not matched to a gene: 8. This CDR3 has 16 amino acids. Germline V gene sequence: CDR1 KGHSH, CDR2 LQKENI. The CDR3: CASSPGTGTGPYEQYF. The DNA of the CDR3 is TGTGCCAGCTCACCAGGTACCGGGACAGGCCCCTACGAGCAGTACTTC.

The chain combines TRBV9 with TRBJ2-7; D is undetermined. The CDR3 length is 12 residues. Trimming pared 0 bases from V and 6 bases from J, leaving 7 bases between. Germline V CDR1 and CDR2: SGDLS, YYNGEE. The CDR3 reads CASSVGAGEQYF. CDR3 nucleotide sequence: TGTGCCAGCAGCGTAGGGGCTGGCGAGCAGTACTTC.

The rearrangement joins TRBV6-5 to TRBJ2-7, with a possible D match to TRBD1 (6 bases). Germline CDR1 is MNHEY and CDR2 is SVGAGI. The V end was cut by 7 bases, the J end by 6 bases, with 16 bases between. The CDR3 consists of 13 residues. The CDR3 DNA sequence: TGTGCCAGCACCTCGGACAGAAGAGCCGAGCAGTACTTC. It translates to CASTSDRRAEQYF.

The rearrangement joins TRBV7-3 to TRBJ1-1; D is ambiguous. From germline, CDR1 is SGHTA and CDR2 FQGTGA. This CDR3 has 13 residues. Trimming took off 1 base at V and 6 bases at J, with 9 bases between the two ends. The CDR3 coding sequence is TGTGCCAGCAGCTTAAGAGTTCGCTCTGAAGCTTTCTTT. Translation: CASSLRVRSEAFF.

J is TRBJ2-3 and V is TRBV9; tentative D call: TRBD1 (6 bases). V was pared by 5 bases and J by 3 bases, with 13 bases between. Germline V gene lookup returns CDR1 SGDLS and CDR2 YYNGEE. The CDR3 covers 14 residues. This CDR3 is CASRTGIDTDTQYF. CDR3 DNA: TGTGCCAGCAGGACAGGAATTGATACAGATACGCAGTATTTT.

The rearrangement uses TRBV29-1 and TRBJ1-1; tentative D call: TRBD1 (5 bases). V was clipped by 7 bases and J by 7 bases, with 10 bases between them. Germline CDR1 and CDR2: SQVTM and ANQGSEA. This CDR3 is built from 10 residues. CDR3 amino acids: CSAGTGEAFF. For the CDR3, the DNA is TGCAGCGCCGGGACTGGTGAAGCTTTCTTT.

The CDR3 protein is CASSQTITGTGANQPQHF. The CDR3 DNA reads TGTGCCAGCAGCCAGACCATCACCGGGACAGGGGCCAATCAGCCCCAGCATTTT. The J gene is TRBJ1-5, the V gene TRBV14; 10 positions agree with TRBD1. The CDR3 spans 18 residues. Germline V lookup: CDR1 SGHDN, CDR2 FVKESK. V was pared by 3 bases and J by 3 bases, with 11 bases of the junction left unmatched.